The clone carrying this T cell receptor (beta chain) was seen a handful of times. This entry comes from a study of human T cells and chemical hapten exposure. TCRdb re-derived calls from the RACE reads in MiXCR, one entry per CDR3 protein. The table has some 360,000 distinct CDR3 sequences, approximately 5% seen once. Time point: pre-sensitization, week 0. The treatment: therapeutic diphenylcyclopropenone sensitization with weekly scalp DPC. Source: whole blood, taken in connection with sensitization to the hapten diphenylcyclopropenone (DPC). This sequence originates from a woman aged 45-65 years with alopecia areata. Some clones in this sample may be carry-over from other donors' samples.

The CDR3 protein is CASRESGPTRVFF. CDR3 DNA: TGTGCCAGCAGGGAGTCAGGGCCCACGAGAGTTTTCTTT. The chain employs TRBV6-5 and TRBJ1-1, with a tentative D call TRBD1 (5 bases). Trimming stripped 6 bases from V and 13 bases from J, with 21 bases between. CDR3 length: 13 amino acids. Germline-derived CDR1 and CDR2 are MNHEY and SVGAGI.